Here is one T cell receptor (beta chain) with its context. This entry comes from a study of blood T cell repertoires in COVID-19. The method was immunoSEQ multiplex PCR; TCRdb's version includes in-frame clones alone and lacks a portion of them. Of roughly 180,000 clones listed, around 89% are singletons. Sequencing was done on a sample of peripheral blood. This TCR came from a woman in her twenties or thirties with acute or convalescent COVID-19.

The DNA for the CDR3 is TGTGCCAGCAGTGGACAGGGGGCCCTCCGAGAGACCCAGTACTTC. This gives the protein CASSGQGALRETQYF. The chain has TRBV28 and TRBJ2-5; 11 bases map to TRBD1. This CDR3 is built from 15 residues. From germline, CDR1 is MDHEN and CDR2 SYDVKM. Trimming removed 5 bases from V and 4 bases from J; junction bases left unmatched: 6.